Presented here are 28 T cell receptor beta chains from one specimen sequenced in a study of T cell responses to AZD1222 COVID-19 vaccine. Repertoires were generated with immunoSEQ multiplex PCR, while TCRdb's copy carries only in-frame clones and drops some. The repertoire holds about 140,000 clones, with about 86% as singletons. Material: peripheral blood, obtained 28 days after the second AZD1222 dose. These receptors were collected from an adult who received the AZD1222 COVID-19 vaccine.

This sequence joins TRBV19 and TRBJ1-1, with D unresolved. CDR3 length: 13 amino acids. CDR1 is LNHDA and CDR2 is SQIVND in the germline V gene (reference sequence). V lost 11 bases, J lost 1 base, and 14 bases lay in between. The CDR3 is CASKPRPNTEAFF. The CDR3, as DNA: TGTGCCTCCAAGCCCAGGCCGAACACTGAAGCTTTCTTT.

The V and J genes are TRBV7-9 and TRBJ2-5, with D perhaps TRBD1 (5 bases). This CDR3 is built from 15 residues. V lost 2 bases to trimming and J lost 2 bases, with 12 bases between them. Germline CDR1 and CDR2: SEHNR and FQNEAQ (reference sequence). CDR3: CASSLMTDIQETQYF. DNA for the CDR3: TGTGCCAGCAGCTTAATGACAGACATTCAAGAGACCCAGTACTTC.

A few counts support this clone. The chain uses TRBV2 and TRBJ1-1; no definite D call. Germline V gene sequence: CDR1 SNHLY, CDR2 FYNNEI. V lost 11 bases and J 1 base, leaving 11 bases between the germline ends. The CDR3 loop spans 12 amino acids. The CDR3 DNA follows: TGTGCCGGGGTCGATCGGAACACTGAAGCTTTCTTT. Translating gives CAGVDRNTEAFF.

The chain has TRBV18 and TRBJ2-7; TRBD1 matches at 7 bases. The V segment lost 2 bases and the J segment 1 base; nucleotides outside the gene matches: 14. The germline V gene encodes CDR1 KGHSH and CDR2 LQKENI. This CDR3 region has 18 residues. The DNA of the CDR3 is TGTGCCAGCTCACCAAGCCTCGGCAGACAGGGAACGTCCTACGAGCAGTACTTC. It yields the protein CASSPSLGRQGTSYEQYF.

This sequence joins TRBV6-5 and TRBJ1-1, with D unclear. The CDR3 sequence is 13 residues long. Germline CDR1 MNHEY, CDR2 SVGAGI. V lost 0 bases, J lost 1 base, and 3 bases lay in between. CDR3 bases: TGTGCCAGCAGTTACTCGGCGAACACTGAAGCTTTCTTT. It translates to CASSYSANTEAFF.

The sample holds a few counts of this clone. The sample has other DNA sequences that encode this CDR3 too. The chain combines TRBV28 with TRBJ1-4; TRBD1 agrees at 8 bases. CDR1 is MDHEN, CDR2 SYDVKM, per germline. The CDR3 loop spans 15 amino acids. V lost 5 bases and J lost 4; bases outside the gene matches: 6. CDR3 loop: CASSPGGQDNEKLFF. The CDR3 nucleotides read TGTGCCAGCAGTCCGGGGGGACAGGATAATGAAAAACTGTTTTTT.

This CDR3 reads CASSLDTNYGYTF. The CDR3 nucleotides read TGCGCCAGCAGCCTCGACACTAACTATGGCTACACCTTC. This chain joins TRBV5-1 and TRBJ1-2; no definite D call. Germline CDR1 SGHRS, CDR2 YFSETQ. The CDR3 runs 13 residues. Trimming removed 4 bases at V and 0 bases at J, with 7 bases between.

This chain uses TRBV28 with TRBJ1-2, with D possibly matching TRBD1 (6 bases). Germline-derived CDR1 and CDR2 are MDHEN and SYDVKM. The V gene lost 4 bases and the J gene lost 4 bases, with 10 bases spanning the gap. There are 13 residues in the CDR3. CDR3 residues: CASSSTGTYGYTF. In nucleotides, the CDR3 is TGTGCCAGCAGTTCCACAGGGACCTATGGCTACACCTTC.

The genes are TRBV5-6 and TRBJ1-5, with a weak D call TRBD1 (5 bases). The V gene lost 0 bases and the J gene lost 1 base, with 11 bases spanning the gap. This CDR3 spans 16 amino acids. CDR1 is SGHDT, CDR2 YYEEEE, per germline. CDR3 bases: TGTGCCAGCAGCTTGGGATGGGGGTCCAGCAATCAGCCCCAGCATTTT. Protein product: CASSLGWGSSNQPQHF.

This clone was seen more than once but under ten times. The genes are TRBV7-8 and TRBJ1-1; D is ambiguous. CDR3 length equals 13 residues. CDR1 is SGHVS, CDR2 FQNEAQ, per germline. V lost 5 bases and J 4 bases, leaving 11 bases between the germline ends. In nucleotides, the CDR3 is TGTGCCAGCAGCCGCCTGGGGAGCACTGAAGCTTTCTTT. It yields the protein CASSRLGSTEAFF.

CDR3 protein: CSAAGFYGYTF. For the CDR3, the DNA is TGCAGTGCTGCAGGGTTCTATGGCTACACCTTC. The V and J genes are TRBV20-1 and TRBJ1-2; a weak D match, TRBD1 (5 bases). V was pared by 5 bases and J by 4 bases, with 8 bases between. CDR1 is DFQATT and CDR2 is SNEGSKA in the germline V gene (reference sequence). This CDR3 region has 11 residues.

The V call is TRBV11-3, the J call TRBJ2-1; TRBD2 aligns across 9 bases. Trimming cost V 1 base and J 6 bases; bases outside gene matches: 4. Germline assignment: CDR1 SGHNT and CDR2 YENEEA. The CDR3 is 15 residues long. The CDR3 sequence: CASSLAAGGPNEQFF. The DNA of the CDR3 is TGTGCCAGCAGCTTAGCTGCGGGAGGGCCCAATGAGCAGTTCTTC.

The V and J genes are TRBV5-6 and TRBJ1-6; D not certain. Germline V gene data show CDR1 as SGHDT and CDR2 as YYEEEE. CDR3 length: 15 amino acids. V was clipped by 3 bases and J by 0 bases, with 7 bases between them. The CDR3 DNA follows: TGTGCCAGCAGCTGGGGAGCCTCCTATAATTCACCCCTCCACTTT. This codes for CASSWGASYNSPLHF.

Points on this clone: This sample includes further DNA sequences coding for the same CDR3. The chain uses TRBV19 and TRBJ2-3; the D is unclear. V lost 1 base and J 6 bases, leaving 2 bases between the germline ends. The CDR3 covers 11 residues. Germline V CDR1 and CDR2: LNHDA, SQIVND (reference sequence). CDR3 sequence: CASSIADTQYF. In DNA form, the CDR3 reads TGTGCCAGTAGTATAGCGGATACGCAGTATTTT.

The gene calls are TRBV7-2 and TRBJ2-2; D perhaps matches TRBD2 (6 bases). CDR3 size: 16 residues. Trimming removed 5 bases from V and 5 bases from J, with 18 bases in between. Looked up from germline, CDR1 is SGHTA and CDR2 is FQGNSA. The CDR3: CASSIVSGVQTGELFF. The CDR3 DNA sequence: TGTGCCAGCAGCATCGTCTCGGGAGTACAGACCGGGGAGCTGTTTTTT. Full variable domain (missing parts from reference TRBV7-2 and TRBJ2-2): GAGVSQSPSNKVTEKGKDVELRCDPISGHTALYWYRQSLGQGLEFLIYFQGNSAPDKSGLPSDRFSAERTGGSVSTLTIQRTQQEDSAVYLCASSIVSGVQTGELFFGEGSRLTVL.

This clone was detected only a few times. The chain employs TRBV5-4 and TRBJ2-7, with TRBD1 identical over 9 bases. Losses at the gene ends were 2 bases for V and 1 base for J; bases not matched to a gene: 4. This CDR3 has 15 amino acids. Germline lookup yields CDR1 SGHNT and CDR2 YYREEE (reference sequence). Here the CDR3 reads CASSFPGQGSYEQYF. CDR3 nucleotide sequence: TGTGCCAGCAGCTTCCCGGGACAGGGATCCTACGAGCAGTACTTC.

This clone has a single count. The chain carries TRBV30 and TRBJ1-2; 7 bases are a match to TRBD1. Trimming removed 7 bases from V and 5 bases from J; junction bases left unmatched: 19. Germline V gene lookup returns CDR1 GTSNPN and CDR2 SVGIG (reference sequence). This CDR3 has 16 residues. CDR3 amino acids: CASLSGDSHPLYGYTF. Here the CDR3 DNA reads TGTGCCTCCCTTTCGGGGGACAGCCACCCACTTTATGGCTACACCTTC.

The chain uses TRBV12-3 or TRBV12-4 and TRBJ1-1; D unresolved. The V end was cut by 3 bases, the J end by 7 bases, with 12 bases between. The CDR3 has 13 amino acids. CDR3 region: CASSFLRVGEAFF. DNA of the CDR3: TGTGCCAGCAGTTTTTTACGGGTTGGTGAAGCTTTCTTT.

The chain employs TRBV28 and TRBJ2-3; D is possibly TRBD1 (5 bases). CDR1 and CDR2 from the germline V gene are MDHEN and SYDVKM. There are 13 residues in the CDR3. Deletions cut 3 bases from V and 8 bases from J, with 12 bases between. The CDR3 loop reads CASSLGHGSTQYF. As DNA, the CDR3 is TGTGCCAGCAGTTTGGGGCACGGTTCTACGCAGTATTTT.

The chain has TRBV2 and TRBJ1-6; TRBD1 matches 12 bases. Trimming removed 5 bases from V and 8 bases from J; junction bases left unmatched: 7. CDR1 SNHLY and CDR2 FYNNEI come from the germline V gene. The CDR3 is 16 residues long. CDR3 sequence reads: CASSRDRGLGDSPLHF. The CDR3, as DNA: TGTGCCAGCAGTCGGGACAGGGGGCTCGGAGATTCACCCCTCCACTTT.

The V call is TRBV18, the J call TRBJ2-3; TRBD2 matches at 10 bases. The CDR3 spans 16 residues. CDR1 is KGHSH and CDR2 is LQKENI in the germline V gene. Germline trimming cut 3 bases from V and 3 bases from J; bases unmatched to any gene: 6. The CDR3 spells CASSPPAGGLTDTQYF. CDR3 DNA sequence: TGTGCCAGCTCACCCCCAGCGGGGGGGCTGACAGATACGCAGTATTTT.

V is TRBV6-5 and J is TRBJ2-3; TRBD2 agrees at 13 bases. V dropped 8 bases and J dropped 4; count of bases not matched to a gene: 6. The CDR3 runs to 15 residues. The germline CDR1 and CDR2 sequences are MNHEY and SVGAGI. DNA of the CDR3: TGTGCCAGCTCTGGACTAGCGGGAGACGCAGATACGCAGTATTTT. Amino acids: CASSGLAGDADTQYF.

This clone has more than one count but fewer than ten. The chain couples TRBV15 to TRBJ1-2; D is possibly TRBD1 (5 bases). The CDR3 covers 15 residues. V was cut by 3 bases and J by 7 bases, with 18 bases left in between. Germline V CDR1 and CDR2: LNHNV, YYDKDF (reference sequence). The CDR3 nucleotides read TGTGCCACCAGCAGGGAGCTTTTTGCCCAGGGTGGCTACACCTTC. It yields the protein CATSRELFAQGGYTF.

The J gene is TRBJ1-1, the V gene TRBV2; the match to TRBD1 covers 10 bases. Germline values: CDR1 SNHLY, CDR2 FYNNEI. V gave up 2 bases and J gave up 0 bases; unmatched junction bases: 3. There are 16 residues in the CDR3. The CDR3 here is CASSERDRGVNTEAFF. In DNA form, the CDR3 reads TGTGCCAGCAGTGAAAGGGACAGGGGAGTGAACACTGAAGCTTTCTTT. Full variable domain (outside the CDR3, taken from reference TRBV2 and TRBJ1-1): EPEVTQTPSHQVTQMGQEVILRCVPISNHLYFYWYRQILGQKVEFLVSFYNNEISEKSEIFDDQFSVERPDGSNFTLKIRSTKLEDSAMYFCASSERDRGVNTEAFFGQGTRLTVV.

This chain joins TRBV6-2 or TRBV6-3 and TRBJ2-1; 10 bases map to TRBD2. Germline loops: CDR1 MNHEY, CDR2 SVGEGT. The CDR3 length is 17 residues. The V gene end was trimmed by 4 bases and the J gene end by 5 bases; junction bases not matched to a gene: 11. CDR3 nucleotide sequence: TGTGCCAGCAGTTTTTATCCGACTAGCGGGCCAGACAATGAGCAGTTCTTC. Translation gives CASSFYPTSGPDNEQFF.

J is TRBJ1-2 and V is TRBV6-6, with D possibly being TRBD1 (5 bases). The CDR3 length is 16 residues. The germline V gene encodes CDR1 MNHNY and CDR2 SVGAGI (reference sequence). Trimming cost V 4 bases and J 1 base, with 16 bases left between them. The CDR3 DNA sequence: TGTGCCAGCAGTTCGACCTTAAGGGGTCGTAACTATGGCTACACCTTC. Residues: CASSSTLRGRNYGYTF.

J is TRBJ2-7 and V is TRBV7-9; weak D call: TRBD1 (7 bases). In germline, CDR1 is SEHNR, CDR2 FQNEAQ (reference sequence). Trimming shortened V by 5 bases and J by 6 bases, and 20 bases separated the two germline ends. CDR3 length: 15 amino acids. CDR3 protein: CASSPFLGQGGEQYF. Written as DNA, the CDR3 is TGTGCCAGCAGCCCATTCCTGGGGCAGGGGGGCGAGCAGTACTTC.

This clone was counted a single time. V and J are TRBV10-3 and TRBJ1-2; D is uncertain. This CDR3 spans 12 amino acids. The germline V gene encodes CDR1 ENHRY and CDR2 SYGVKD. V was trimmed by 4 bases and J by 8 bases, leaving 11 bases between them. The CDR3 sequence: CAISGDLMGYTF. The CDR3 coding sequence is TGTGCCATCAGTGGGGATTTGATGGGCTACACCTTC.